These T cell receptor beta chains were read from a single sample in a study of blood T cell repertoires in COVID-19. Sequencing used immunoSEQ multiplex PCR; TCRdb keeps in-frame clones, though not all of them. The repertoire holds 130,000 to 150,000 clones, with around 82% as singletons. The sequenced sample was peripheral blood. Every receptor here comes from a woman in her forties or fifties with acute or convalescent COVID-19. CDR3s include the opening cysteine and the closing phenylalanine or tryptophan. A D gene is named only where the DNA matches it firmly. Not all rows give a size; the values are once, few, many and, for expanded clones, a class.

>14|once|TRBV6-2/TRBV6-3|-|TRBJ2-5
TGTGCCAGCAGTTACAGCGACAGTCTGGAGACCCAGTACTTC
CASSYSDSLETQYF
>14|-|TRBV5-1|-|TRBJ2-5
TGCGCCAGCAGCCCTCAGACAGGAGAAGAGACCCAGTACTTC
CASSPQTGEETQYF
>15|-|TRBV3-1/TRBV3-2|-|TRBJ1-2
TGTGCCAGCAGCCAAGATCCCTGGGGAGGCTATGGCTACACCTTC
CASSQDPWGGYGYTF
>18|-|TRBV7-6|TRBD1|TRBJ1-1
TGTGCCAGCAGCTTACCTAGGACAGGGGGGAATTTGAACACTGAAGCTTTCTTT
CASSLPRTGGNLNTEAFF
>16|-|TRBV19|-|TRBJ1-1
TGTGCCAGTGCTTCCTTAGGTCAGGGCTTGAACACTGAAGCTTTCTTT
CASASLGQGLNTEAFF
>15|-|TRBV5-4|TRBD1|TRBJ2-2
TGTGCCAGCAGCCCCAGGGGGCGCGGCACCGGGGAGCTGTTTTTT
CASSPRGRGTGELFF
>15|-|TRBV4-1|-|TRBJ1-1
TGCGCCAGCAGCCTCTGGGATAGTAGCGGAACTGAAGCTTTCTTT
CASSLWDSSGTEAFF
>15|-|TRBV2|TRBD1|TRBJ1-6
TGTGCCAGCAACTGGGAACAGGGGGCCAATTCACCCCTCCACTTT
CASNWEQGANSPLHF
>12|-|TRBV2|-|TRBJ1-2
TGTGCCAGCCTGGTGGCGGACTATGGCTACACCTTC
CASLVADYGYTF
>14|once|TRBV6-6|-|TRBJ1-1
TGTGCCAGCAGTTACTCGCAGATGAACACTGAAGCTTTCTTT
CASSYSQMNTEAFF
>15|-|TRBV6-1|-|TRBJ1-1
TGTGCCAGCAGTGATCTCGACAGGCCGGGAACTGAAGCTTTCTTT
CASSDLDRPGTEAFF
>15|-|TRBV28|-|TRBJ1-4
TGTGCCAGCAGCCATCCCTCAGGACAGAATGAAAAACTGTTTTTT
CASSHPSGQNEKLFF
>14|-|TRBV2|TRBD1|TRBJ2-5
TGTGCCAGCAGTGTTACGGACAGGGTGGGGACCCAGTACTTC
CASSVTDRVGTQYF
>14|-|TRBV27|-|TRBJ1-2
TGTGCCAGCAGTTCCTCGACAGGCAACTATGGCTACACCTTC
CASSSSTGNYGYTF
>12|-|TRBV28|-|TRBJ1-2
TGTGCCAGCTCCTTCGGGAACTATGGCTACACCTTC
CASSFGNYGYTF
>11|-|TRBV28|-|TRBJ1-2
TGTGCCAGCAGCTCCGGACTGAGTTACACCTTC
CASSSGLSYTF
>13|-|TRBV2|-|TRBJ1-3
TGTGCCAGCAGTCAGGATTTCGGAAACACCATATATTTT
CASSQDFGNTIYF
>13|once|TRBV7-3|-|TRBJ1-2
TGTGCCAGCAGCTTAATAAGAGGGCAAGGCTACACCTTC
CASSLIRGQGYTF
>15|-|TRBV4-3|TRBD1|TRBJ2-7
TGCGCCAGCAGCCAATTGGGACAGGGGTCCTACGAGCAGTACTTC
CASSQLGQGSYEQYF
>13|-|TRBV5-6|-|TRBJ1-6
TGTGCCAGCAAGCGGGGTGAAAATTCACCCCTCCACTTT
CASKRGENSPLHF
>15|-|TRBV18|TRBD2|TRBJ2-3
TGTGCCAGCTCACCATGGGGGGGAGGCACAGATACGCAGTATTTT
CASSPWGGGTDTQYF
>15|-|TRBV6-2/TRBV6-3|TRBD1|TRBJ1-1
TGTGCCAGCAGTTACTCTTCAGGGGGGTCGGTAGAAGCTTTCTTT
CASSYSSGGSVEAFF
>14|once|TRBV28|-|TRBJ1-5
TGTGCCAGCAGTTTCTTCCGGAGCAATCAGCCCCAGCATTTT
CASSFFRSNQPQHF
>14|-|TRBV11-3|-|TRBJ2-3
TGTGCCAGCAGCCCGACGCAGGCCACAGATACGCAGTATTTT
CASSPTQATDTQYF
>13|many|TRBV3-1/TRBV3-2|TRBD1|TRBJ1-2
TGTGCCAGCAGCCAGTGGACAGGGGATGGCTACACCTTC
CASSQWTGDGYTF
>13|-|TRBV19|-|TRBJ2-5
TGTGCCAGTAGTAGCTGGGCGCGAGAGACCCAGTACTTC
CASSSWARETQYF
>13|once|TRBV5-8|-|TRBJ1-5
TGTGCCAGCAGCTTAGGGGGGAGGGAGCCCCAGCATTTT
CASSLGGREPQHF
>14|-|TRBV9|-|TRBJ2-3
TGTGCCAGCAGCAACCGAGGGAGTGCAGATACGCAGTATTTT
CASSNRGSADTQYF
>12|-|TRBV29-1|TRBD1|TRBJ1-2
TGCAGCGTTGAGGACAGGGAATATGGCTACACCTTC
CSVEDREYGYTF
>13|-|TRBV5-1|-|TRBJ1-2
-
CASTSGSLYGYTF
>16|-|TRBV4-3|TRBD2|TRBJ2-3
TGCGCCAGCAGCCAAGATGTTAGCGGGGGACGAGATACGCAGTATTTT
CASSQDVSGGRDTQYF
>15|few|TRBV5-6|TRBD1|TRBJ1-2
TGTGCCAGCAGTTACCACGGGACAGGAAGCTATGGCTACACCTTC
CASSYHGTGSYGYTF
>16|-|TRBV7-8|-|TRBJ2-7
TGTGCCAGCAGCTTGTATAGTGGCAGCAAGGCGGCCGAGCAGTACTTC
CASSLYSGSKAAEQYF
>15|-|TRBV7-2|-|TRBJ1-6
TGTGCCAGCACGAGTGGGGCCGTTTATAATTCACCCCTCCACTTT
CASTSGAVYNSPLHF
>16|few|TRBV7-9|-|TRBJ1-1
TGTGCCAGCAGCTTAGATTGGCCGACAGTTAACACTGAAGCTTTCTTT
CASSLDWPTVNTEAFF
>14|-|TRBV14|-|TRBJ2-2
TGTGCCAGCAGCCCTCGAAGGGGGAACGGGGAGCTGTTTTTT
CASSPRRGNGELFF
>13|once|TRBV12-3/TRBV12-4|TRBD1|TRBJ1-1
TGTGCCAGCAGCTTCGACAGGGACACTGAAGCTTTCTTT
CASSFDRDTEAFF
>13|-|TRBV3-1/TRBV3-2|-|TRBJ1-5
TGTGCCAGCAGTTTCCAGGGCGACGGGCCCCAGCATTTT
CASSFQGDGPQHF
>17|-|TRBV4-1|TRBD2|TRBJ2-1
TGCGCCAGCAGCCAAGAATCAGTAGCGGGGGGGCCCAATGAGCAGTTCTTC
CASSQESVAGGPNEQFF
>15|-|TRBV9|-|TRBJ1-4
TGTGCCAGCAGCGTAGATGGGGGCCCTCGCGGAAAACTGTTTTTT
CASSVDGGPRGKLFF
>14|-|TRBV2|-|TRBJ2-4
TGTGCCAGCTCTCGGACCACCGGGGAAAACATTCAGTACTTC
CASSRTTGENIQYF
>15|-|TRBV24-1|-|TRBJ2-1
TGTGCCACCAGTCGCCGGGGGGCCAATGATAATGAGCAGTTCTTC
CATSRRGANDNEQFF
>15|-|TRBV24-1|-|TRBJ2-5
TGTGCCACCAGTGATTCCCGAGTCGCCCAAGAGACCCAGTACTTC
CATSDSRVAQETQYF
>15|-|TRBV7-8|TRBD1|TRBJ1-1
TGTGCCAGCAGCACTCGACAGGGGGGGGTTACTGAAGCTTTCTTT
CASSTRQGGVTEAFF
>15|-|TRBV28|-|TRBJ1-5
TGTGCCAGCATTAACTACGGTTTGGGCAATCAGCCCCAGCATTTT
CASINYGLGNQPQHF
>15|-|TRBV9|-|TRBJ1-5
TGTGCCAGCAGCGTAACACAGTATAGCAATCAGCCCCAGCATTTT
CASSVTQYSNQPQHF
>15|-|TRBV4-2|-|TRBJ2-5
TGTGCCAGCAGCCGAGAGGGGGACTCTCAAGAGACCCAGTACTTC
CASSREGDSQETQYF
>15|-|TRBV19|-|TRBJ2-5
TGTGCCAGTAGTAGGCAGGGTGGTGTCCGAGAGACCCAGTACTTC
CASSRQGGVRETQYF
>18|-|TRBV6-6|TRBD1|TRBJ2-7
TGTGCCAGCAGTCTATTTGGGACAGGGCTCATCATATCCTACGAGCAGTACTTC
CASSLFGTGLIISYEQYF
>11|-|TRBV5-6|-|TRBJ1-2
TGTGCCACGGCGCGCGGAGCTGGCTACACCTTC
CATARGAGYTF
>14|-|TRBV6-6|TRBD1|TRBJ1-2
TGTGCCAGCAGCACCGGGACAGCAGCTCATGGCTACACCTTC
CASSTGTAAHGYTF
>13|-|TRBV13|TRBD1|TRBJ1-4
TGTGCCAGCAGCTTAACAGGGGTGGAAAAACTGTTTTTT
CASSLTGVEKLFF
>14|few|TRBV5-1|TRBD1|TRBJ1-2
TGCGCCAGCAGTTCTGAAGGGGGCTCGTATGGCTACACCTTC
CASSSEGGSYGYTF
>12|-|TRBV5-1|TRBD2|TRBJ2-7
TGCGCCAGCAGCTGGGAGGGAAGTGAGCAGTACTTC
CASSWEGSEQYF
>13|-|TRBV7-2|TRBD1|TRBJ1-2
TGTGCCAGCAGCTTAGGACAGGGGGCCGGCTACACCTTC
CASSLGQGAGYTF
>13|-|TRBV7-8|-|TRBJ2-1
TGTGCCAGCAGCTTCGGGAACTACAATGAGCAGTTCTTC
CASSFGNYNEQFF
>15|-|TRBV19|TRBD1|TRBJ1-5
TGTGCCAGTAGTATTGACTGGACAGGGGACCAGCCCCAGCATTTT
CASSIDWTGDQPQHF